What follows are 18 T cell receptor beta chains derived from one specimen sequenced in a study. MiXCR, run by TCRdb on the 5' RACE reads, gives a single entry per CDR3 protein. The table includes nearly 40,000 distinct CDR3 sequences, over 15% detected once. Source material: naive CD4+ T cells sorted from a lymph node. Subset: naive CD4+ T cells, CD4+CD45RA+CD25-. The receptors originated from a female donor with breast cancer.

On this clonotype itself: A much larger clone lies one base from this, so it may be a read error. V gene TRBV20-1 combines with J gene TRBJ2-3, with TRBD2 matching over 9 bases. Germline lookup yields CDR1 DFQATT and CDR2 SNEGSKA (reference sequence). The length of the CDR3 is 15 residues. V shed 6 bases and J 4 bases; nucleotides not matched to a gene: 11. The CDR3 coding sequence is TGCAGTGCGGTCGTGGCGGGAGGGGGACCAGATACGCAGTATTTT. It yields the protein CSAVVAGGGPDTQYF.

In this sample, this clonotype turned up a few times. The chain joins TRBV18 to TRBJ2-1, with a possible D match to TRBD1 (5 bases). Trimming removed 0 bases from V and 8 bases from J, with 14 bases in between. Germline CDR1 KGHSH, CDR2 LQKENI. This CDR3 spans 15 amino acids. The CDR3 nucleotides read TGTGCCAGCTCACCACCGTCAGGGCGTCGGGATGAGCAGTTCTTC. Amino acids: CASSPPSGRRDEQFF.

This clonotype was counted between two and nine times. The rearrangement uses TRBV7-2 and TRBJ1-6, with D perhaps TRBD1 (5 bases). The CDR3 totals 16 residues. V was trimmed by 4 bases and J by 5 bases, leaving 15 bases between them. Germline V lookup: CDR1 SGHTA, CDR2 FQGNSA. CDR3 DNA sequence: TGTGCCAGCAGCTCAGCTGCGGGACGGAATAATTCACCCCTCCACTTT. Protein sequence: CASSSAAGRNNSPLHF.

The V call is TRBV5-1, the J call TRBJ2-1; D possibly corresponds to TRBD1 (5 bases). Germline V gives CDR1 SGHRS, CDR2 YFSETQ. Trimming left V 0 bases short and J 4 bases short, with 11 bases between. CDR3 length: 15 residues. The CDR3 protein is CASSLGTLLYNEQFF. As DNA, the CDR3 is TGCGCCAGCAGCTTGGGGACACTCCTATACAATGAGCAGTTCTTC.

In this sample, this clonotype turned up a few times. The chain employs TRBV5-1 and TRBJ2-3, with 7 nucleotides matching TRBD2. The ends lost 0 bases at V and 3 bases at J; junction bases unmatched: 4. This CDR3 spans 15 amino acids. Germline CDR1 SGHRS, CDR2 YFSETQ. The CDR3 sequence is CASSLVTGGTDTQYF. In DNA, the CDR3 is TGCGCCAGCAGCTTGGTTACGGGAGGTACAGATACGCAGTATTTT.

Ten or more counts support this clonotype. The CDR3 loop reads CASSSGTAGWQPQHF. CDR3 bases: TGTGCCAGCAGTTCCGGGACGGCTGGGTGGCAGCCCCAGCATTTT. The chain employs TRBV6-5 and TRBJ1-5; a weak D match, TRBD1 (5 bases). Trimming shortened V by 4 bases and J by 7 bases, and 17 bases separated the two germline ends. Per germline, CDR1 MNHEY and CDR2 SVGAGI. The CDR3 is 15 residues long.

This clonotype showed up just a few times. This chain uses TRBV5-1 with TRBJ1-5; perhaps TRBD1 as D (5 bases). V shed 8 bases and J shed 4 bases, with 13 bases lying between them. The CDR3 has 13 residues. In germline, CDR1 is SGHRS, CDR2 YFSETQ. The CDR3 sequence is CASSRAPNQPQHF. DNA of the CDR3: TGCGCCAGTTCCAGGGCCCCTAATCAGCCCCAGCATTTT.

The rearrangement uses TRBV19 and TRBJ1-5, with 7 bases aligning to TRBD1. V lost 8 bases and J lost 4; bases outside the gene matches: 2. From germline, CDR1 is LNHDA and CDR2 SQIVND (reference sequence). The CDR3 extends over 12 amino acids. CDR3 coding DNA: TGTGCCAGTTCCAGGGGGAATCAGCCCCAGCATTTT. It encodes CASSRGNQPQHF. The full variable domain, in which reference TRBV19 and TRBJ1-5 provide the parts outside the CDR3, is DGGITQSPKYLFRKEGQNVTLSCEQNLNHDAMYWYRQDPGQGLRLIYYSQIVNDFQKGDIAEGYSVSREKKESFPLTVTSAQKNPTAFYLCASSRGNQPQHFGDGTRLSIL.

To note about this clonotype: The junction shows a germline mismatch at one end, possibly a read error. The J gene is TRBJ2-1, the V gene TRBV5-1, with TRBD2 matching 8 bases. The CDR3 loop spans 16 amino acids. Germline values: CDR1 SGHRS, CDR2 YFSETQ. Here the CDR3 reads CASMSAAGVTYNVQFF. DNA for the CDR3: TGCGCCAGCATGAGCGCAGCGGGAGTTACCTACAATGTGCAGTTCTTC.

On this clonotype: This may stem from a read error, because a much larger clone lies one nucleotide away. The CDR3 DNA follows: TGCAGTGCTCGAGCACTAGCGGGAGGGCCGTCCCTTGGGAATGGGCAGTTCTTC. It translates to CSARALAGGPSLGNGQFF. V is TRBV20-1 and J is TRBJ2-1; TRBD2 matches 13 bases. Looked up from germline, CDR1 is DFQATT and CDR2 is SNEGSKA (reference sequence). The CDR3 has 18 amino acids.

CDR3 sequence: CASSVAGHLSTDTQYF. As DNA, the CDR3 is TGTGCCAGCAGCGTAGCTGGGCACCTTAGCACAGATACGCAGTATTTT. The genes are TRBV9 and TRBJ2-3; no reliable D call. The CDR3 runs 16 residues. Germline V gene lookup returns CDR1 SGDLS and CDR2 YYNGEE. Deletions cut 0 bases from V and 0 bases from J, with 11 bases between.

The CDR3 DNA reads TGTGCCACCAGTGATGGGGTGCAGGGTAGTGGTAGCAATCAGCCCCAGCATTTT. This encodes CATSDGVQGSGSNQPQHF. The V gene is TRBV24-1, the J gene TRBJ1-5, with a weak D call TRBD1 (5 bases). The CDR3 runs 18 residues. Per the germline V gene, CDR1 is KGHDR and CDR2 is SFDVKD. Trimming shortened V by 3 bases and J by 0 bases, and 17 bases separated the two germline ends.

The chain couples TRBV5-1 to TRBJ2-5; D possibly corresponds to TRBD2 (6 bases). V lost 5 bases, J lost 5 bases, and 16 bases lay in between. Germline CDR1 SGHRS, CDR2 YFSETQ. This CDR3 comprises 14 residues. The CDR3 bases are TGCGCCAGCAGATTCGGAGGGAGCGAGGAGACCCAGTACTTC. It is translated as CASRFGGSEETQYF. The complete variable domain, with remaining parts taken from reference TRBV5-1 and TRBJ2-5, reads KAGVTQTPRYLIKTRGQQVTLSCSPISGHRSVSWYQQTPGQGLQFLFEYFSETQRNKGNFPGRFSGRQFSNSRSEMNVSTLELGDSALYLCASRFGGSEETQYFGPGTRLLVL.

This clonotype has just a few counts. This may arise from a read error, as a much more abundant clone is one base away. The chain uses TRBV28 and TRBJ2-5; D is perhaps TRBD2 (6 bases). CDR3 length: 10 amino acids. Germline lookup yields CDR1 MDHEN and CDR2 SYDVKM. Written as DNA, the CDR3 is TGTGTCAGCAGCGGGGAGACCCAGTACTTC. Protein product: CVSSGETQYF.

In this sample, this clonotype turned up a few times. The rearrangement uses TRBV5-1 and TRBJ1-1, with a possible D match to TRBD1 (6 bases). The CDR3 is 14 residues long. Germline-derived CDR1 and CDR2 are SGHRS and YFSETQ. Trimming left V 5 bases short and J 6 bases short, with 17 bases between. The CDR3 loop reads CASRVGGPGAEAFF. The CDR3 DNA is TGCGCCAGCAGAGTGGGTGGGCCAGGGGCTGAAGCTTTCTTT.

The chain employs TRBV20-1 and TRBJ2-1; 13 bases are shared with TRBD2. The CDR3 is made up of 15 amino acids. Germline CDR1 reads DFQATT; CDR2 reads SNEGSKA (reference sequence). The trim removed 0 bases at V and 7 bases at J, leaving 3 bases unmatched. DNA for the CDR3: TGCAGTGCTAGAGATACTAGCGGGAGGGGTAATGAGCAGTTCTTC. Its protein product is CSARDTSGRGNEQFF.

This clonotype was counted ten times or more. This rearrangement joins TRBV5-1 to TRBJ2-1, with 12 bases identical to TRBD2. The CDR3 contains 13 residues. With 4 bases clipped from V and 12 bases from J, the junction kept 5 bases outside the gene matches. Germline CDR1 reads SGHRS; CDR2 reads YFSETQ. CDR3 bases: TGCGCCAGCAGCCCGCTGACTAGCGGGGGGCAGTTCTTC. It is translated as CASSPLTSGGQFF.

The genes are TRBV7-2 and TRBJ2-3, with a tentative D call TRBD1 (5 bases). Germline V CDR1 and CDR2: SGHTA, FQGNSA. V was pared by 7 bases and J by 6 bases, with 17 bases between. This CDR3 has 14 residues. The CDR3 sequence: CASKRQTLGDTQYF. DNA of the CDR3: TGTGCCAGCAAGCGACAGACCCTTGGGGATACGCAGTATTTT.